The sequence of this TCR beta chain was determined in a study of cytomegalovirus exposure and HLA in healthy donors. Study-level points and caveats: Presence/absence analyses supposed approximately even sequencing depth among donors. Later analysis associated a missense DCLRE1C variant with TCR beta V- and J-gene trimming.

The PCR was carried out with 60 Vbeta primers and 13 Jbeta primers. Only in-frame clones appear in the TCRdb table, and some are missing; sequencing was by immunoSEQ multiplex PCR. Of about 110,000 clones in the sample, less than 85% were seen once. About this clone itself: The antigen remains unidentified.

The germline V gene has CDR1 SGHDT and CDR2 YYEEEE. The CDR3 runs 15 residues. Trimming removed 0 bases from V and 0 bases from J, with 9 bases in between. This receptor was obtained from a woman aged 40-49 years in good health and CMV-seropositive. The source material was PBMCs. The chain carries TRBV5-6 and TRBJ2-5; D is unclear. The CDR3 nucleotides are TGTGCCAGCAGCTTGGACCGGTCGTACCAAGAGACCCAGTACTTC. This translates into CASSLDRSYQETQYF.